This is a list of T cell receptor beta chains from one sample in a study of CD8+CD57+ T cells in acquired aplastic anemia. A single record per CDR3 protein comes from TCRdb applying MiXCR to the reads. The table lists 180,000 or so distinct CDR3 sequences, more than 60% of them singletons. The sample consisted of sorted CD4+, CD8+, or CD8+CD57+ T cells (not recorded which) from PBMCs. The receptors shown here come from a human donor with aplastic anemia. CDR3s include the opening cysteine and the closing phenylalanine or tryptophan. The D gene is left open where the match is weak. The listing skips clone size in some rows; elsewhere it reads once, few, many or a size class.

>TRBJ1-1|NA|13|NA|TRBV24-1
CATSSALNTEAFF
TGTGCCACCAGTTCTGCTCTGAACACTGAAGCTTTCTTT
>TRBJ1-2|TRBD1|14|NA|TRBV6-1
CASRILDRITGYTF
TGTGCCAGCAGGATACTGGACAGGATTACGGGCTACACCTTC
>TRBJ2-2|NA|15|NA|TRBV12-3/TRBV12-4
CASSLGQGSTGELFF
TGTGCCAGCAGTTTGGGGCAGGGGAGCACCGGGGAGCTGTTTTTT
>TRBJ2-7|TRBD1|14|NA|TRBV29-1
CSVVPRDRTYEQYF
TGCAGCGTTGTCCCGAGGGACAGGACCTACGAGCAGTACTTC
>TRBJ2-2|NA|19|NA|TRBV29-1
CSVERPVLTSYGYTGELFF
TGCAGCGTTGAACGGCCAGTCCTGACCTCCTATGGCTACACCGGGGAGCTGTTTTTT
>TRBJ1-5|NA|15|once|TRBV2
CASSEERAGNQPQHF
TGTGCCAGCAGTGAAGAGCGGGCCGGGAATCAGCCCCAGCATTTT
>TRBJ2-7|TRBD1|14|NA|TRBV19
CASSKQGAIDEQYF
TGTGCCAGTAGTAAGCAGGGGGCTATCGACGAGCAGTACTTC
>TRBJ2-7|NA|12|NA|TRBV7-9
CASSSLRYEQYF
TGTGCCAGCAGCTCCCTACGGTACGAGCAGTACTTC
>TRBJ1-2|TRBD1|14|once|TRBV19
CASSTEGQIYGYTF
TGTGCCAGTAGTACCGAGGGACAGATCTATGGCTACACCTTC
>TRBJ2-6|NA|18|NA|TRBV15
CATSRTHGQFSGANVLTF
TGTGCCACCAGCAGAACCCACGGACAGTTCTCTGGGGCCAACGTCCTGACTTTC
>TRBJ1-2|NA|14|many|TRBV5-5
CASSLVGFNYGYTF
TGTGCCAGCAGCTTGGTGGGCTTCAACTATGGCTACACCTTC
>TRBJ1-2|TRBD1|15|NA|TRBV19
CASSIRQGANYGYTF
TGTGCCAGTAGTATTCGACAGGGTGCTAACTATGGCTACACCTTC
>TRBJ1-4|NA|18|many|TRBV5-1
CASSLAPPGGAIGEKLFF
TGCGCCAGCAGCTTGGCCCCTCCGGGGGGCGCGATAGGGGAAAAACTGTTTTTT
>TRBJ2-3|TRBD2|18|NA|TRBV7-9
CASSPFPIAGGPEDTQYF
TGTGCCAGCAGCCCTTTCCCTATAGCGGGGGGGCCGGAAGATACGCAGTATTTT
>TRBJ2-7|NA|14|few|TRBV29-1
CSVEYGGPLYEQYF
TGCAGCGTTGAATATGGGGGTCCCCTCTACGAGCAGTACTTC
>TRBJ1-5|NA|12|NA|TRBV2
CGGGYSNQPQHF
TGCGGGGGAGGGTATAGCAATCAGCCCCAGCATTTT
>TRBJ2-1|TRBD1|16|NA|TRBV19
CASSRKTGTGGTEQFF
TGTGCCAGTAGTCGCAAGACCGGGACAGGGGGCACTGAGCAGTTCTTC
>TRBJ1-5|NA|11|NA|TRBV2
CASSGFGPQHF
TGTGCCAGCAGTGGGTTTGGGCCCCAGCATTTT
>TRBJ1-2|NA|17|NA|TRBV7-9
CASSLLLAGDGQSGYTF
TGTGCCAGCAGCTTACTCCTAGCGGGGGATGGACAGTCCGGCTACACCTTC
>TRBJ2-7|NA|15|NA|TRBV9
CASSEGPDRTYEQYF
TGTGCCAGCAGCGAGGGCCCGGACAGAACCTACGAGCAGTACTTC
>TRBJ1-1|NA|15|NA|TRBV2
CASSERGVGNTEAFF
TGTGCCAGCAGTGAGAGGGGGGTTGGGAACACTGAAGCTTTCTTT
>TRBJ1-6|NA|15|NA|TRBV25-1
CASSETSGYNSPLHF
TGTGCCAGCAGTGAAACCTCCGGCTATAATTCACCCCTCCACTTT
>TRBJ2-1|NA|12|NA|TRBV20-1
CSARHRDNEQFF
TGCAGTGCTCGACACAGGGACAATGAGCAGTTCTTC
>TRBJ1-4|NA|12|NA|TRBV5-1
CASSLRGEKLFF
TGCGCCAGCAGCTTGCGAGGGGAAAAACTGTTTTTT
>TRBJ2-5|TRBD2|15|NA|TRBV27
CASSSRGGDAETQYF
TGTGCCAGCAGTTCCCGCGGGGGGGATGCGGAGACCCAGTACTTC
>TRBJ2-7|TRBD2|12|few|TRBV2
CASRAGVGEQYF
TGTGCCAGCAGAGCGGGAGTCGGCGAGCAGTACTTC
>TRBJ2-3|TRBD2|18|once|TRBV14
CASSRGLAGGLSTDTQYF
TGTGCCAGCAGTCGCGGACTAGCGGGGGGCCTTAGCACAGATACGCAGTATTTT
>TRBJ2-4|NA|14|many|TRBV12-3/TRBV12-4
CASSVDIRKDIQYF
TGTGCCAGCAGCGTGGACATTAGGAAGGACATTCAGTACTTC
>TRBJ2-3|TRBD2|16|NA|TRBV7-3
CASSSSGGAATDTQYF
TGTGCCAGCAGCTCCTCGGGGGGGGCCGCCACAGATACGCAGTATTTT
>TRBJ2-7|TRBD2|13|few|TRBV20-1
CSVQRLAGVEQYF
TGCAGTGTCCAGCGGCTAGCGGGAGTCGAGCAGTACTTC
>TRBJ1-2|NA|15|many|TRBV27
CASSLKAGDVYGYTF
TGTGCCAGCAGTTTGAAGGCAGGGGATGTCTATGGCTACACCTTC
>TRBJ1-4|TRBD1|18|many|TRBV12-5
CASGLGTPRQGESEKLFF
TGTGCTAGTGGTTTGGGTACCCCTCGACAGGGCGAGAGTGAAAAACTGTTTTTT
>TRBJ2-1|TRBD2|14|few|TRBV7-9
CASSLTSGNDEQFF
TGTGCCAGCAGCTTAACTAGCGGGAACGATGAGCAGTTCTTC